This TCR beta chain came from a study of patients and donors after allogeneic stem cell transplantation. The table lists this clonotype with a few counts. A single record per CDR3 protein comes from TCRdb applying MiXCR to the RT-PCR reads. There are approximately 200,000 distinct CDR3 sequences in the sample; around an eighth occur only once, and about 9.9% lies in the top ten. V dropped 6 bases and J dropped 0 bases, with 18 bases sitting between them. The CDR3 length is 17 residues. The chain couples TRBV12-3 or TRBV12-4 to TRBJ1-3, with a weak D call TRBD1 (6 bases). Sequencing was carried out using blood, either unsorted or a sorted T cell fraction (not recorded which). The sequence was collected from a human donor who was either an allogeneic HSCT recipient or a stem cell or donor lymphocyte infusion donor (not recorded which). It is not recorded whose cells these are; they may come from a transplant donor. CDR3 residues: CASSQDRTPFSGNTIYF. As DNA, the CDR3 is TGTGCCAGCAGCCAAGACAGGACTCCCTTCTCTGGAAACACCATATATTTT.